The sequence of this T cell receptor beta chain was determined in a study of beta chain features in type 1 diabetes. This clone was picked up a small number of times. What it binds is not known. Approximately 100 mL of blood, on average, came from one heparinised draw per donor. The authors sorted CD4+ naive, central memory, regulatory and stem cell-like memory cells via CD45RO/CCR7/CD25/CD127/CD95/CD27. CDR1 MGHDK and CDR2 SYGVNS come from the germline V gene. This CDR3 has 14 amino acids. V lost 3 bases, J lost 6 bases, and 14 bases lay in between. Notes on the study in general: In type 1 diabetes patients, VDJ junctions had fewer insertions; deletions at these junctions were more frequent. Shortening that was moderate but significant affected the TCRB CDR3s of Type 1 diabetes patients in all four CD4+ subsets.

The authors reverse transcribed all of the isolated RNA, so sequencing captured expressed TCRB transcripts. The protocol was immunoSEQ multiplex PCR, while the TCRdb copy is restricted to in-frame clones and leaves out a portion. The table has 600,000 to 700,000 clones, about an eighth seen once. Sequenced material: naive CD4+ T cells from blood. The receptor was derived from a man in his late teens or twenties with type 1 diabetes. The chain recombines TRBV25-1 with TRBJ1-1, with D perhaps TRBD1 (6 bases). CDR3 amino acids: CASSDPQGWPEAFF. In DNA, the CDR3 is TGTGCCAGCAGTGATCCACAGGGTTGGCCTGAAGCTTTCTTT. Full variable domain (missing parts from reference TRBV25-1 and TRBJ1-1): EADIYQTPRYLVIGTGKKITLECSQTMGHDKMYWYQQDPGMELHLIHYSYGVNSTEKGDLSSESTVSRIRTEHFPLTLESARPSHTSQYLCASSDPQGWPEAFFGQGTRLTVV.